The rows below give T cell receptor beta chains drawn from one sample of a study of T cells in localized non-small cell lung cancer. Only in-frame clones appear in the TCRdb table, and some are missing; sequencing was by immunoSEQ multiplex PCR. Seen here are 70,000 to 95,000 clones, just over 90% observed once, and the top ten hold 4.1%. This sample comprised PBMCs, obtained before any cancer treatment. These receptors all stem from a woman between 35 and 70 years old with stage II squamous cell lung carcinoma. Each CDR3 is given with its conserved first and last residue. A D gene is named only where the DNA matches it firmly. The listing skips clone size in some rows; elsewhere it reads once, few, many or a size class.

>NA|TRBJ1-1|NA|TRBV6-6
TGTGCCAGCAGTTACCAACCGAACACTGAAGCTTTCTTT
CASSYQPNTEAFF
>NA|TRBJ1-5|NA|TRBV12-5
TGTGCTAGTGGTTTGGACCCCAGGGTAGGCCAGCCCCAGCATTTT
CASGLDPRVGQPQHF
>once|TRBJ2-7|NA|TRBV2
TGTGCCAGCAATGAAGGACTCTACGAGCAGTACTTC
CASNEGLYEQYF
>NA|TRBJ2-1|NA|TRBV30
TGTGCCTGGAAACGGCGGGCCTCCGCCAATGAGCAGTTCTTC
CAWKRRASANEQFF
>NA|TRBJ2-1|TRBD1|TRBV15
TGTGCCACCAGCAGAGATCGAGGGACAGGGCGCAATGAGCAGTTCTTC
CATSRDRGTGRNEQFF
>once|TRBJ2-3|NA|TRBV2
TGTGCCAGCAGTGGGGACTCGTATAATACGCAGTATTTT
CASSGDSYNTQYF
>NA|TRBJ2-2|TRBD1|TRBV11-2
TGTGCCAGCAGCTTTCAGGGGGCGCTTAACACCGGGGAGCTGTTTTTT
CASSFQGALNTGELFF
>NA|TRBJ1-1|NA|TRBV16
TGTGCCAGCAGCCAAATGGACAGAATGAACACTGAAGCTTTCTTT
CASSQMDRMNTEAFF
>NA|TRBJ2-5|NA|TRBV11-2
TGTGCCAGCAGCTTAGTCCCGGACAGTACGGAGACCCAGTACTTC
CASSLVPDSTETQYF
>NA|TRBJ2-7|NA|TRBV28
TGTGCCAGCAGCCCACAGGGTCTCCAGTACTTC
CASSPQGLQYF
>NA|TRBJ2-2|NA|TRBV7-6
TGTGCCAGCAGCTTAGAGGAGGGGAGGAGGGAGCTGTTTTTT
CASSLEEGRRELFF
>NA|TRBJ1-2|NA|TRBV7-9
TGTGCCAGCAGTTGGAAGGGAAGGGTGGATGGCTACACCTTC
CASSWKGRVDGYTF
>NA|TRBJ2-2|NA|TRBV11-3
TGTGCCAGCAGCTCCTCGAGTGGCACCGGGGAGCTGTTTTTT
CASSSSSGTGELFF
>NA|TRBJ1-5|TRBD1|TRBV19
TGTGCCATCCAGGGGGCGACGAATCAGCCCCAGCATTTT
CAIQGATNQPQHF
>once|TRBJ2-1|NA|TRBV9
TGTGCCAGCAGCGTCCGGGACACCTACAATGAGCAGTTCTTC
CASSVRDTYNEQFF
>NA|TRBJ2-1|TRBD2|TRBV7-2
TGTGCCAGCAGCTTAAGACTAGCGGGAGCAGGGGAGCAGTTCTTC
CASSLRLAGAGEQFF
>once|TRBJ2-5|NA|TRBV19
TGTGCCAGTAGTATGCTGAGGAGGGAGACCCAGTACTTC
CASSMLRRETQYF
>NA|TRBJ2-1|TRBD1|TRBV19
TGTGCCAGTGCCGGACCGGGACAGGGAAGCAATGAGCAGTTCTTC
CASAGPGQGSNEQFF
>NA|TRBJ2-1|TRBD2|TRBV28
TGTGCCAGCAGTTCTAGCGGGAGTTGGGACAATGAGCAGTTCTTC
CASSSSGSWDNEQFF
>once|TRBJ1-6|TRBD1|TRBV4-1
TGCGCCAGCAGCCAAGACGGACAGGGGGATTCACCCCTCCACTTT
CASSQDGQGDSPLHF
>NA|TRBJ2-7|NA|TRBV18
TGTGCCAGCTCACCCTGGACAAACCGCCACGAGCAGTACTTC
CASSPWTNRHEQYF
>NA|TRBJ2-2|NA|TRBV5-1
TGCGCCAGCAGCCCACCGACAGACACCGGGGAGCTGTTTTTT
CASSPPTDTGELFF
>NA|TRBJ2-7|TRBD1|TRBV27
TGTGCCAGCAGTTTAGACAGGGGGGTCGAGCAGTACTTC
CASSLDRGVEQYF
>NA|TRBJ2-7|NA|TRBV6-1
TGTGCCAGCAGTGAAGCAGGTCAGCCCTACGAGCAGTACTTC
CASSEAGQPYEQYF
>few|TRBJ2-3|NA|TRBV6-6
TGTGCCAGCAGTTACTCGGGGGCAGATACGCAGTATTTT
CASSYSGADTQYF
>NA|TRBJ2-7|TRBD2|TRBV27
TGTGCCAGCAGCTCCCGAGGACTAGGGTCTTACGAGCAGTACTTC
CASSSRGLGSYEQYF
>NA|TRBJ2-7|TRBD2|TRBV6-1
TGTGCCAGCAGTGAAGGGGCGGGGGACTCCTACGAGCAGTACTTC
CASSEGAGDSYEQYF
>NA|TRBJ1-5|NA|TRBV28
TGTGCCAGCAGCGACAGTACCCGAGGCGATCAGCCCCAGCATTTT
CASSDSTRGDQPQHF
>NA|TRBJ1-6|TRBD1|TRBV5-6
TGTGCCAGCAGCGTGACAGGGGCCAGCTCCTATAATTCACCCCTCCACTTT
CASSVTGASSYNSPLHF
>NA|TRBJ2-3|TRBD2|TRBV18
TGTGCCAGCACCCCCGTGCAGCGGACTAGCCCAGATACGCAGTATTTT
CASTPVQRTSPDTQYF
>NA|TRBJ1-5|NA|TRBV6-6
TGTGCCAGCAGTTACAGACAGGATAATCAGCCCCAGCATTTT
CASSYRQDNQPQHF
>NA|TRBJ2-4|NA|TRBV19
TGTGCCAGTAGTATGTACAACATTCAGTACTTC
CASSMYNIQYF
>NA|TRBJ2-1|NA|TRBV14
TGTGCCAGCAGCCGCCAACTGGGGGCTAGCGATGAGCAGTTCTTC
CASSRQLGASDEQFF
>NA|TRBJ1-2|NA|TRBV28
TGTGCCAGCAGTTTACCGGGATACTATGGCTACACCTTC
CASSLPGYYGYTF
>NA|TRBJ1-2|NA|TRBV6-5
TGTGCCAGCAGTTACTCAGGGACTGACAATGGCTACACCTTC
CASSYSGTDNGYTF
>NA|TRBJ1-2|NA|TRBV5-5
TGTGCCAGCAGCTTGGCAGTTGGAGGGAGGTCCTATGGCTACACCTTC
CASSLAVGGRSYGYTF
>NA|TRBJ2-7|NA|TRBV30
TGTGCCTGGAGTGCCAGGGGAGGGGGCTACGAGCAGTACTTC
CAWSARGGGYEQYF
>NA|TRBJ2-2|TRBD2|TRBV2
TGTGCCAGCAGGGAGACTAGCGGAAACACCGGGGAGCTGTTTTTT
CASRETSGNTGELFF
>NA|TRBJ1-5|NA|TRBV18
TGTGCCAGCTCACCGGGCGGGGCCGGGAATCAGCCCCAGCATTTT
CASSPGGAGNQPQHF
>NA|TRBJ1-1|TRBD1|TRBV9
TGTGCCAGCAGCGCCGCGACAGGGGAATGGGACACTGAAGCTTTCTTT
CASSAATGEWDTEAFF
>NA|TRBJ2-7|TRBD1|TRBV27
TGTGCCAGCAGGAGGGGGCACGAGCAGTACTTC
CASRRGHEQYF
>NA|TRBJ2-5|NA|TRBV18
TGTGCCAGCTCACCACCGGGGCTGGAGACCCAGTACTTC
CASSPPGLETQYF
>once|TRBJ2-5|NA|TRBV19
TGTGCCAGTAGTAGGGGGGACAAGCAAGAGACCCAGTACTTC
CASSRGDKQETQYF
>NA|TRBJ2-7|NA|TRBV6-5
TGTGCCAGCAGTTACTGGGGAACTACCTACGAGCAGTACTTC
CASSYWGTTYEQYF
>NA|TRBJ1-3|NA|TRBV19
TGTGCCAGTAGTATTGACTTCTCTGGAAACACCATATATTTT
CASSIDFSGNTIYF
>NA|TRBJ2-1|NA|TRBV10-2
TGCGCCAGCAGGGACCAGGGGTACGGCGAGCAGTTCTTC
CASRDQGYGEQFF
>NA|TRBJ1-2|NA|TRBV2
TGTGCCAGCACTCCCGGATCTAACTATGGCTACACCTTC
CASTPGSNYGYTF
>NA|TRBJ2-1|TRBD2|TRBV4-1
TGCGCCAGCAGTCTACTGGGACTAGCAGTAACCAATGAGCAGTTCTTC
CASSLLGLAVTNEQFF
>NA|TRBJ2-5|NA|TRBV6-6
TGTGCCAGCAGTTACTCGACTAGCCAAGAGACCCAGTACTTC
CASSYSTSQETQYF
>NA|TRBJ2-1|NA|TRBV7-6
TGTGCCAGCAGCTCCGAAGTACTTCTCTCCTACAATGAGCAGTTCTTC
CASSSEVLLSYNEQFF
>NA|TRBJ1-2|NA|TRBV19
TGTGCCAGTAGTATAACGGGGACTGGCTATGGCTACACCTTC
CASSITGTGYGYTF
>few|TRBJ1-3|NA|TRBV28
TGTGCCAGCACCCCGGACAGAAACACCATATATTTT
CASTPDRNTIYF
>NA|TRBJ2-2|NA|TRBV19
TGTGCCAGTAGTATAGACAGGGCGACCGGGGAGCTGTTTTTT
CASSIDRATGELFF
>NA|TRBJ1-5|NA|TRBV30
TGTGCCTGGAGTGAGAGGGGTGGCAATCAGCCCCAGCATTTT
CAWSERGGNQPQHF